This T cell receptor beta chain was sequenced for a study of T cell responses to AZD1222 COVID-19 vaccine. Findings and limits, study-wide: Spike-wide coverage was observed for vaccine-associated CD4 TCRs, with dominant responses at 160-218 and 743-854.

V lost 2 bases and J lost 6; bases outside the gene matches: 5. The CDR3 spans 15 residues. Germline CDR1 is SGHRS and CDR2 is YFSETQ. Concerning this clone itself: The antigen remains undetermined.

Only in-frame clones appear in the TCRdb table, and some are missing; sequencing was by immunoSEQ multiplex PCR. Here the sample spans 130,000 or so clones, about 90% being singletons. The specimen was peripheral blood, collected 28 days after the second dose of the MenACWY control vaccine. This sequence originates from an adult who received the MenACWY meningococcal vaccine as a control. This chain connects TRBV5-1 to TRBJ2-1; 10 bases map to TRBD1. The CDR3 sequence: CASSFGDRGVNEQFF. Here the CDR3 DNA reads TGCGCCAGCAGCTTTGGGGACAGGGGCGTCAATGAGCAGTTCTTC.